These 19 T cell receptor beta chains were all obtained from the same sample, sequenced in a study of high-grade serous ovarian cancer treatment subgroups. The table came from immunoSEQ multiplex PCR; TCRdb's copy has only in-frame clones and leaves some out. In the table there are approximately 4,000 clones, approximately 80% of which are singletons. The tumor samples were collected prior to definitive surgery or chemotherapy. The sample taken for sequencing was tumor tissue. These receptors were obtained from a human donor with high-grade serous ovarian cancer.

The chain employs TRBV9 and TRBJ2-1, with 9 bases lining up with TRBD2. V lost 0 bases to trimming and J lost 8 bases; unmatched junction nucleotides: 6. CDR1 and CDR2 from the germline V gene are SGDLS and YYNGEE. The CDR3 runs 15 residues. The CDR3 here is CASSVESGGLDEQFF. For the CDR3, the DNA is TGTGCCAGCAGCGTAGAGAGCGGGGGGCTCGATGAGCAGTTCTTC.

V is TRBV5-4 and J is TRBJ2-7, with 8 bases lining up with TRBD1. The CDR3 has 15 residues. Germline V gene sequence: CDR1 SGHNT, CDR2 YYREEE (reference sequence). Trimming cost V 7 bases and J 1 base; bases outside gene matches: 10. CDR3 nucleotide sequence: TGTGCCAGCGTAACGCAGGGGGCTGGTTCCTACGAGCAGTACTTC. It is translated as CASVTQGAGSYEQYF.

This chain connects TRBV9 to TRBJ1-6; D is uncertain. Trimming took 0 bases from V and 7 from J, leaving 11 bases between them. Per germline, CDR1 SGDLS and CDR2 YYNGEE. The CDR3 has 15 amino acids. DNA of the CDR3: TGTGCCAGCAGCGTAGAAGGGTATCAGAATTCACCCCTCCACTTT. This translates into CASSVEGYQNSPLHF.

The sample holds one count of this clone. This rearrangement joins TRBV28 to TRBJ2-2; D may match TRBD1 or TRBD2 (5 bases each). This CDR3 region has 15 residues. Germline assignment: CDR1 MDHEN and CDR2 SYDVKM. Trimming stripped 5 bases from V and 6 bases from J, with 16 bases between. For the CDR3, the DNA is TGTGCCAGCAGTCCCGGGGCTCTCGGCTCCGGGGAGCTGTTTTTT. This encodes CASSPGALGSGELFF.

The rearrangement uses TRBV5-5 and TRBJ2-4, with D hard to call. V shed 0 bases and J shed 6 bases, with 7 bases lying between them. CDR1 is SGHKS, CDR2 YYEKEE, per germline (reference sequence). CDR3 length: 13 amino acids. CDR3: CASSLAGRNIQYF. DNA for the CDR3: TGTGCCAGCAGCTTGGCCGGCAGAAACATTCAGTACTTC.

V and J are TRBV18 and TRBJ2-7; a possible D gene is TRBD2 (5 bases). The ends were cut back, 3 bases at V and 1 base at J, with 19 bases in the middle. Looked up from germline, CDR1 is KGHSH and CDR2 is LQKENI. The CDR3 is 17 amino acids. The CDR3 region has the DNA TGTGCCAGCTCACCCCTACGAGCGGCGCGGATATCCTACGAGCAGTACTTC. Its translation is CASSPLRAARISYEQYF. Variable domain in full (rest from reference TRBV18 and TRBJ2-7): NAGVMQNPRHLVRRRGQEARLRCSPMKGHSHVYWYRQLPEEGLKFMVYLQKENIIDESGMPKERFSAEFPKEGPSILRIQQVVRGDSAAYFCASSPLRAARISYEQYFGPGTRLTVT.

This clone is termed medium-sized. The genes are TRBV5-1 and TRBJ2-3; the match to TRBD2 covers 11 bases. With 2 bases clipped from V and 5 bases from J, the junction kept 4 bases outside the gene matches. Germline-derived CDR1 and CDR2 are SGHRS and YFSETQ. CDR3 length equals 15 residues. CDR3 bases: TGCGCCAGCAGCTTCGGGACTAGCGGTGGAGATACGCAGTATTTT. Its translation: CASSFGTSGGDTQYF.

The rearrangement links TRBV7-4 to TRBJ2-2; D is perhaps TRBD2 (6 bases). V lost 4 bases and J lost 13, with 19 bases in between. The CDR3 spans 14 residues. Looked up from germline, CDR1 is SGHVT and CDR2 is SQSDAQ. CDR3 sequence reads: CASSYGEASQGLFF. CDR3 DNA: TGTGCCAGCAGCTACGGGGAGGCATCTCAGGGGCTGTTTTTT.

The chain links TRBV10-1 to TRBJ2-5, with 7 bases fitting TRBD2. V dropped 3 bases and J dropped 5; count of bases not matched to a gene: 9. The CDR3 sequence is 15 residues long. From germline, CDR1 is WNHNN and CDR2 SYGVQD (reference sequence). CDR3 in amino acids: CASSEAGASGETQYF. CDR3 nucleotide sequence: TGCGCCAGCAGTGAAGCTGGGGCTAGCGGTGAGACCCAGTACTTC.

This sequence joins TRBV9 and TRBJ2-1; D may be TRBD2 (7 bases). V lost 3 bases and J 8 bases, leaving 9 bases between the germline ends. Germline lookup yields CDR1 SGDLS and CDR2 YYNGEE. The CDR3 totals 12 residues. The CDR3 DNA follows: TGTGCCAGCAGCGGGGGGGGCCATGAGCAGTTCTTC. This gives the protein CASSGGGHEQFF.

The chain uses TRBV5-1 and TRBJ2-3; 9 bases map to TRBD2. CDR3 length: 16 residues. Germline CDR1 and CDR2: SGHRS and YFSETQ. V shed 0 bases, J shed 0 bases, and the junction held 2 bases outside the gene matches. The CDR3, as DNA: TGCGCCAGCAGCTTGGGACTAGCGGCGAGCACAGATACGCAGTATTTT. Encoded protein: CASSLGLAASTDTQYF.

This clone was recorded only once. The chain joins TRBV9 to TRBJ1-6; D unresolved. The CDR3 runs to 16 residues. Looked up from germline, CDR1 is SGDLS and CDR2 is YYNGEE. The V gene lost 0 bases and the J gene lost 0 bases, with 7 bases spanning the gap. The CDR3: CASSVGWGSYNSPLHF. The CDR3 DNA reads as TGTGCCAGCAGCGTAGGGTGGGGCTCCTATAATTCACCCCTCCACTTT.

This clone was found once. This chain uses TRBV6-6 with TRBJ1-1, with a tentative D call TRBD1 (5 bases). V was pared by 5 bases and J by 1 base, with 14 bases between. The CDR3 has 15 residues. From germline, CDR1 is MNHNY and CDR2 SVGAGI (reference sequence). CDR3: CASSRPGTGNTEAFF. DNA for the CDR3: TGTGCCAGCAGTCGACCCGGGACGGGGAACACTGAAGCTTTCTTT.

The J gene is TRBJ2-7, the V gene TRBV28, with D maybe TRBD1 (5 bases). CDR3 size: 15 residues. In germline, CDR1 is MDHEN, CDR2 SYDVKM. The ends were cut back, 2 bases at V and 1 base at J, with 12 bases in the middle. CDR3: CASSLRGYGSYEQYF. The CDR3 region has the DNA TGTGCCAGCAGTTTAAGGGGCTACGGTTCCTACGAGCAGTACTTC.

The V call is TRBV19, the J call TRBJ1-1; no reliable D call. V lost 5 bases to trimming and J lost 0 bases, with 10 bases between them. The CDR3 is made up of 14 amino acids. Per the germline V gene, CDR1 is LNHDA and CDR2 is SQIVND (reference sequence). The DNA of the CDR3 is TGTGCCAGTAGTGTCGGAAACATGAACACTGAAGCTTTCTTT. It codes for CASSVGNMNTEAFF.

CDR3 DNA: TGTGCCAGCAGCCTCGCCCCAGGGGAACATAATTCACCCCTCCACTTT. It translates to CASSLAPGEHNSPLHF. V and J are TRBV7-2 and TRBJ1-6; tentative D call: TRBD1 (6 bases). V was cut by 5 bases and J by 5 bases, with 16 bases left in between. CDR1 and CDR2 (germline): SGHTA, FQGNSA. The CDR3 has 16 amino acids. Combining the CDR3 with reference TRBV7-2 and TRBJ1-6 gives the whole variable domain GAGVSQSPSNKVTEKGKDVELRCDPISGHTALYWYRQSLGQGLEFLIYFQGNSAPDKSGLPSDRFSAERTGGSVSTLTIQRTQQEDSAVYLCASSLAPGEHNSPLHFGNGTRLTVT.

V is TRBV6-6 and J is TRBJ2-5, with no clear D. Germline-derived CDR1 and CDR2 are MNHNY and SVGAGI (reference sequence). CDR3 size: 14 residues. The V and J ends lost 0 bases and 2 bases respectively, with 7 bases between them. This chain's CDR3 is CASSYSNAQETQYF. CDR3 sequence (DNA): TGTGCCAGCAGTTACTCCAATGCTCAAGAGACCCAGTACTTC.

The V call is TRBV11-2, the J call TRBJ2-7, with D possibly matching TRBD2 (6 bases). Germline CDR1 SGHAT, CDR2 FQNNGV. V lost 3 bases and J lost 2, with 11 bases in between. The length of the CDR3 is 14 residues. The CDR3 protein is CASSLDGGTYEQYF. CDR3 DNA: TGTGCCAGCAGCTTGGACGGGGGAACCTACGAGCAGTACTTC.

The V call is TRBV6-1, the J call TRBJ2-1; perhaps TRBD1 as D (6 bases). The CDR3 runs to 13 residues. CDR1 and CDR2 from the germline V gene are MNHNS and SASEGT. Trimming shortened V by 4 bases and J by 8 bases, and 12 bases separated the two germline ends. In DNA form, the CDR3 reads TGTGCCAGCAGTGTGGGGGACACCGATGAGCAGTTCTTC. Translating gives CASSVGDTDEQFF.